This T cell receptor (beta chain) was recorded in a study of OX40 agonist ivuxolimab in advanced cancers. Study context: Three partial responders included one hepatocellular carcinoma patient and two cutaneous melanoma patients.

TCRdb keeps only in-frame clones here, not all; method: immunoSEQ multiplex PCR. In the table there are about 49,000 clones, around 84% of which are singletons. Sequenced here: CD4+ or CD8+ T cells sorted from blood, sampled in a trial of the OX40 agonist ivuxolimab. The source is an adult with an advanced solid tumor such as melanoma, head and neck, liver or kidney cancer.

Written as DNA, the CDR3 is TGTGCCAGCAGTTTATCTCAGCGGGAGGGGTTTCCGCAGTATTTT. It yields the protein CASSLSQREGFPQYF. J is TRBJ2-3 and V is TRBV27, with TRBD2 matching 10 bases. V trimming: 0 bases; J trimming: 10 bases; junction bases outside the gene matches: 7. The CDR3 runs 15 residues. The germline gives CDR1 MNHEY, CDR2 SMNVEV (reference sequence).